This entry describes one T cell receptor beta chain. Its specificity is not known. This specimen comes from a study of blood T cells in healthy people across ages. The J segment lost 5 bases and the V segment lost 7 bases, leaving 1 base of the junction unmatched. CDR1 is DFQATT, CDR2 SNEGSKA, per germline (reference sequence). The CDR3 totals 13 residues. Then a second PCR, running about 6 to 12 cycles, was carried out with a sample-barcoded 5' primer and a J-beta primer mix. MiXCR, applied by TCRdb to the 5' RACE reads, yields one record per CDR3 protein. The data hold approximately 600,000 distinct CDR3 sequences, with roughly 53% observed a single time. Points from the study as a whole: Researchers said unsorted PBMCs prevented a conclusive naive versus antigen-experienced comparison.

The V call is TRBV20-1, the J call TRBJ2-5, with TRBD2 identical over 16 bases. Sequencing was performed on blood. The clonotype was recovered from a man aged 55 to 70 in good health. The CDR3 loop reads CSEGLAGGETQYF. The CDR3 nucleotides read TGCAGTGAGGGACTAGCGGGGGGGGAGACCCAGTACTTC.